This T cell receptor (beta chain) was sequenced during a study of blood T cell repertoires in COVID-19. As originally analysed: For nucleated cells, counts were estimated from reference gene primer amplification. Repertoires were generated with immunoSEQ multiplex PCR, while TCRdb's copy carries only in-frame clones and drops some. V and J calls and clone size are as listed in that table; D and trimming were resolved from the DNA. The sample shows 150,000 to 200,000 clones, around 77% of them seen only once. The CDR3 loop spans 18 amino acids. Germline CDR1 and CDR2: MNHEY and SMNVEV (reference sequence). Trimming at V came to 5 bases and at J to 3 bases, leaving 11 bases not matched to a gene.

The TCR was taken from a man aged 70-80 years with acute or convalescent COVID-19. The source material was peripheral blood. This chain joins TRBV27 and TRBJ2-5, with 14 nucleotides matching TRBD2. CDR3 in amino acids: CASSTNPGTSGRKETQYF. The CDR3 nucleotides read TGTGCCAGCAGTACCAATCCCGGGACTAGCGGGAGAAAAGAGACCCAGTACTTC.